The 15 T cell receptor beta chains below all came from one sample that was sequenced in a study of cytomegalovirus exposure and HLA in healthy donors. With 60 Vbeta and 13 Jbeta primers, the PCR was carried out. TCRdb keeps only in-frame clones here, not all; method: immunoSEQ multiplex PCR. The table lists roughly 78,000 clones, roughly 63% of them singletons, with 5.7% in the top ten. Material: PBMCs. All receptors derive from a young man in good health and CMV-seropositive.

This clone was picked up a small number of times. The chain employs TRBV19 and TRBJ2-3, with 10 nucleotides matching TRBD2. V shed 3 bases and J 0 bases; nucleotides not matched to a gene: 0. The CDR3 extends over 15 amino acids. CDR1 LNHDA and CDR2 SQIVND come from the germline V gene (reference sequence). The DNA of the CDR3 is TGTGCCAGTAGTATGACTAGCGGGAGCACAGATACGCAGTATTTT. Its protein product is CASSMTSGSTDTQYF.

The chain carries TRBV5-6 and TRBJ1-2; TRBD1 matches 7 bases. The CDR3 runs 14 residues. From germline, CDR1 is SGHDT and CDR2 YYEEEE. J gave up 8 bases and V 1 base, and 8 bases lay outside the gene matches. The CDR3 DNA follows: TGTGCCAGCAGCTTGAGCGACAGGGTTGACGGCTACACCTTC. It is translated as CASSLSDRVDGYTF.

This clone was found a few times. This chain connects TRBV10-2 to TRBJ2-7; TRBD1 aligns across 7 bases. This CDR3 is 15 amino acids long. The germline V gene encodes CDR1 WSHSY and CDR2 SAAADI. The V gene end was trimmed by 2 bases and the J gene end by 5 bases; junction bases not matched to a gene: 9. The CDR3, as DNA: TGCGCCAGCAGTGAGGGGTGGGGACAGATTAACGAGCAGTACTTC. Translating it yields CASSEGWGQINEQYF.

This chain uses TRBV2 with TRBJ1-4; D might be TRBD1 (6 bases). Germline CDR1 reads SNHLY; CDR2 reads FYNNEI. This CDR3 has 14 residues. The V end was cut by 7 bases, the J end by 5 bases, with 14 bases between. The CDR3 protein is CASNGQPQNEKLFF. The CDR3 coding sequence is TGTGCCAGCAATGGACAGCCACAAAATGAAAAACTGTTTTTT.

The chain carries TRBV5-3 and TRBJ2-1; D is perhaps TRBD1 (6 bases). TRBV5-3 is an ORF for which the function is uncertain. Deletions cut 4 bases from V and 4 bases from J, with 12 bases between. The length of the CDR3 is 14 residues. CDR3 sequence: CARSVTGVYNEQFF. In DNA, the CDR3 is TGTGCCAGAAGCGTGACAGGAGTATACAATGAGCAGTTCTTC.

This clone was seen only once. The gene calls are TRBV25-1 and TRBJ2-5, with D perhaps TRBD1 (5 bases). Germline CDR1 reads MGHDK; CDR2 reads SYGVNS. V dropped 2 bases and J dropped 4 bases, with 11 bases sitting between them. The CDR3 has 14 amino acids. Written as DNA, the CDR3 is TGTGCCAGCAGTGAACAGGACCAGGGAGAGACCCAGTACTTC. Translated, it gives CASSEQDQGETQYF.

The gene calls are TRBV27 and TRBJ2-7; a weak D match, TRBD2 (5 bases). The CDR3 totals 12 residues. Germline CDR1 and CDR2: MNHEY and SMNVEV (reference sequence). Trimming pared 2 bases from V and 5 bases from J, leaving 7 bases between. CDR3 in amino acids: CASSLIGDEQYF. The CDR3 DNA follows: TGTGCCAGCAGTTTAATCGGGGACGAGCAGTACTTC.

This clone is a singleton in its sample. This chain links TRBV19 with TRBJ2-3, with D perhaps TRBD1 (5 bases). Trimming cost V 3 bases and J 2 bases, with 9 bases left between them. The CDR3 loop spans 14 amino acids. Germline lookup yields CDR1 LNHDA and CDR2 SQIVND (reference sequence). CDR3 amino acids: CASSMPGNTDTQYF. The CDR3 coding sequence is TGTGCCAGTAGTATGCCAGGGAACACAGATACGCAGTATTTT.

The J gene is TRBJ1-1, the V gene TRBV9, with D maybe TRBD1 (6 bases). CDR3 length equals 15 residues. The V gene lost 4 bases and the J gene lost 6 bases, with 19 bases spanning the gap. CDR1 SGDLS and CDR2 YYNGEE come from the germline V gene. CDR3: CASSPQGVQWPEAFF. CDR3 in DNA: TGTGCCAGCAGCCCACAGGGTGTGCAATGGCCTGAAGCTTTCTTT. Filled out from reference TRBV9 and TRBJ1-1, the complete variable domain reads DSGVTQTPKHLITATGQRVTLRCSPRSGDLSVYWYQQSLDQGLQFLIQYYNGEERAKGNILERFSAQQFPDLHSELNLSSLELGDSALYFCASSPQGVQWPEAFFGQGTRLTVV.

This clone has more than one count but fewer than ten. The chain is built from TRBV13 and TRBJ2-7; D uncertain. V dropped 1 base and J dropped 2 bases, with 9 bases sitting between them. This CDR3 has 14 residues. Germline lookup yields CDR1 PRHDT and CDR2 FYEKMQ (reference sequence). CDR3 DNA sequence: TGTGCCAGCAGCTTAGCCCTAGAGGCCTACGAGCAGTACTTC. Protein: CASSLALEAYEQYF.

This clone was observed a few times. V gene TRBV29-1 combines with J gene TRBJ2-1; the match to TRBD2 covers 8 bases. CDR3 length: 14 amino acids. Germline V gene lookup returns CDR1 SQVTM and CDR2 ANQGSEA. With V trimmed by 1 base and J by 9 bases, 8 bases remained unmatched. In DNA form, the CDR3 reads TGCAGCGTTGAAGGTGGTAGCGGGACCGCTGAGCAGTTCTTC. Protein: CSVEGGSGTAEQFF.

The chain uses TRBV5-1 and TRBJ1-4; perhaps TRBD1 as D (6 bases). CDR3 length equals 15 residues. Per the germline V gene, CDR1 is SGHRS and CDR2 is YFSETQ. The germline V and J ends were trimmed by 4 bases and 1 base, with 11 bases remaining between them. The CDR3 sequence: CASSRGGETNEKLFF. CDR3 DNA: TGCGCCAGCAGCCGAGGGGGGGAAACTAATGAAAAACTGTTTTTT.

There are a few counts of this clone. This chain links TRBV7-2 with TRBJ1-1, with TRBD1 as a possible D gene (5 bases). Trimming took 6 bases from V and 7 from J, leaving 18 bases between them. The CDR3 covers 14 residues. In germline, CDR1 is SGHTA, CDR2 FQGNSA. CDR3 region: CASSTDGQWGEAFF. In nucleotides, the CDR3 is TGTGCCAGCAGTACTGACGGACAATGGGGTGAAGCTTTCTTT.

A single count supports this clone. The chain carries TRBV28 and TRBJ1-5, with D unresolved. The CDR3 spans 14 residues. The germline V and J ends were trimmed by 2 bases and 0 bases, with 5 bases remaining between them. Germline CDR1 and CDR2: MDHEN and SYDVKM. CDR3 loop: CASSLSYSNQPQHF. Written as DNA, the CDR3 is TGTGCCAGCAGTTTAAGCTATAGCAATCAGCCCCAGCATTTT.

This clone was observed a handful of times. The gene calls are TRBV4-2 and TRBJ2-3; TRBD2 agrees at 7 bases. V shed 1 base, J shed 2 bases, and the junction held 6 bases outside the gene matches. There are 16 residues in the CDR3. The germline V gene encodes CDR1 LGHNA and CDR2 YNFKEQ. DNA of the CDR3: TGTGCCAGCAGCCAAGCTAGCGGAGGGGTCACAGATACGCAGTATTTT. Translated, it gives CASSQASGGVTDTQYF.